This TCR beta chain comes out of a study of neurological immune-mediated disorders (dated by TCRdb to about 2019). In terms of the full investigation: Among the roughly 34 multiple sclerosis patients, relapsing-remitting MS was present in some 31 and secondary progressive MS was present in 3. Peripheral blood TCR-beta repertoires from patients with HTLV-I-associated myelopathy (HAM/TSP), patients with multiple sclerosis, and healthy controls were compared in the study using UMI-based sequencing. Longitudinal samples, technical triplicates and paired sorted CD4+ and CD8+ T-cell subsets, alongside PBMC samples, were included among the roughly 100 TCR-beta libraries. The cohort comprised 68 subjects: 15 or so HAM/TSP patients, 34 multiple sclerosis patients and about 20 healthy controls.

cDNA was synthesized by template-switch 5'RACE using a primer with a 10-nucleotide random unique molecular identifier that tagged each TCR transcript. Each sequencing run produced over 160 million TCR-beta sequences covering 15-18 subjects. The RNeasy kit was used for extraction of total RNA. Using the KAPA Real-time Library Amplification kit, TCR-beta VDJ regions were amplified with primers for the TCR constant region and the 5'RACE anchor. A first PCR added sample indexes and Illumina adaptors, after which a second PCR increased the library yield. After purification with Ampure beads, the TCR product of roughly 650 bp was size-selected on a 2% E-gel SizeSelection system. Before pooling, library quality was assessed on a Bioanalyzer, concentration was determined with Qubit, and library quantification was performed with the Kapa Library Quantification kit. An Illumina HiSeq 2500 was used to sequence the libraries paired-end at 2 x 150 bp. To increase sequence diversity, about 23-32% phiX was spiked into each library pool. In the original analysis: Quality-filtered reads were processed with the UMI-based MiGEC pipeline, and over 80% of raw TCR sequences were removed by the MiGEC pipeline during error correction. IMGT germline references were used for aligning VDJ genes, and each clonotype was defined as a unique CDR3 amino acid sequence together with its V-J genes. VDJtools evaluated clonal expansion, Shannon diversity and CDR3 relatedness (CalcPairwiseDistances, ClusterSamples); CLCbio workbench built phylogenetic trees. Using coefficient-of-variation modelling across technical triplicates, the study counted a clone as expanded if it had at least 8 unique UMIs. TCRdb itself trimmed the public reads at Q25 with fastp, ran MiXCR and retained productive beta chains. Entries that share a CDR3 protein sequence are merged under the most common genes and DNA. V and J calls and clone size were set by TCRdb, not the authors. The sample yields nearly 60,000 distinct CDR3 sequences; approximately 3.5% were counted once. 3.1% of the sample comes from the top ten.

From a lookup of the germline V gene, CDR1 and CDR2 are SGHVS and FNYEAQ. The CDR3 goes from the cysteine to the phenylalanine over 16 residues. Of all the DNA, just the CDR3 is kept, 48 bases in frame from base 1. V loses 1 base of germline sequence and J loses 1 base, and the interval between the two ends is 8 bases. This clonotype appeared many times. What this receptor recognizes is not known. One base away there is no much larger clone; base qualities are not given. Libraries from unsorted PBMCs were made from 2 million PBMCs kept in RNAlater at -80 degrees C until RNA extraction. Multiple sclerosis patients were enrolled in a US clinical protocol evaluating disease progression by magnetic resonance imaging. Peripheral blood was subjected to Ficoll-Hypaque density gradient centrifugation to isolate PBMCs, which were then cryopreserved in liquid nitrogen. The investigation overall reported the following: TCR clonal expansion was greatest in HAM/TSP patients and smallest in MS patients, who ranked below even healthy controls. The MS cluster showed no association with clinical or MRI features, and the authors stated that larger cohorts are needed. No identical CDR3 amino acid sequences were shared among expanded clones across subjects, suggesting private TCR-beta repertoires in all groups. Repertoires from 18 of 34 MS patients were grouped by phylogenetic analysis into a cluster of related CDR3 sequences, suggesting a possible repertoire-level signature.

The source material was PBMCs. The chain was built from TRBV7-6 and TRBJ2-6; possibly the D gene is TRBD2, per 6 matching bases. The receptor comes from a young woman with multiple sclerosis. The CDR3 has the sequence CASSLVRGSGANVLTF. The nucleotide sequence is TGTGCCAGCAGCTTAGTTCGGGGGTCTGGGGCCAACGTCCTGACTTTC.